The clone carrying this T cell receptor beta chain was seen ten or more times. This entry belongs to a study of neurological immune-mediated disorders. V lost 3 bases to trimming and J lost 9 bases, with 6 bases between them. The germline V gene has CDR1 SGHTA and CDR2 FQGTGA. CDR3 size: 11 residues. MiXCR, applied by TCRdb to the 5' RACE reads, yields one record per CDR3 protein. Altogether 25,000 to 35,000 distinct CDR3 sequences are present, 15% being singletons, with the ten largest covering 27%. This TCR was sampled from a man in his 70s in good health. Specimen: PBMCs. The chain uses TRBV7-3 and TRBJ2-1; D unclear. The CDR3 DNA reads as TGTGCCAGCAGCTTTGGTGGTGAGCAGTTCTTC. It translates to CASSFGGEQFF.